This T cell receptor (beta chain) was captured in a study of patients and donors after allogeneic stem cell transplantation. Via MiXCR, TCRdb re-called the RT-PCR reads, giving one row per CDR3 protein. Of approximately 200,000 distinct CDR3 sequences in the sample, less than 45% were seen once. Germline V CDR1 and CDR2: SGHTA, FQGNSA. Trimming took off 0 bases at V and 0 bases at J, with 5 bases between the two ends. CDR3 length: 14 amino acids. This clonotype was observed a few times. Material for sequencing was blood, either unsorted or a sorted T cell fraction (not recorded which). The sequence came from a human donor who was either an allogeneic HSCT recipient or a stem cell or donor lymphocyte infusion donor (not recorded which). It is not recorded whose cells these are; they may come from a transplant donor. The chain employs TRBV7-2 and TRBJ1-1; D remains unclear. This CDR3 reads CASSLAALNTEAFF. CDR3 nucleotide sequence: TGTGCCAGCAGCTTAGCTGCGTTGAACACTGAAGCTTTCTTT.